This TCR beta chain was observed in a study of cytomegalovirus exposure and HLA in healthy donors. The CDR3 length is 16 residues. V lost 0 bases and J lost 0; bases outside the gene matches: 2. CDR1 SGHRS and CDR2 YFSETQ come from the germline V gene. In the PCR, 60 Vbeta and 13 Jbeta primers were used. Clones were sequenced by immunoSEQ multiplex PCR, and TCRdb holds only the in-frame ones, with some missing. This sample has under 150,000 clones, with roughly three quarters found just once. V usage is TRBV5-1 and J usage is TRBJ2-2; 7 bases match TRBD1. The specimen was PBMCs. The receptor comes from a woman aged 55-70 years in good health and CMV-seronegative. The CDR3 DNA reads as TGCGCCAGCAGCTTGGGACAGGGACCGAACACCGGGGAGCTGTTTTTT. Translation: CASSLGQGPNTGELFF.